These 11 T cell receptor beta chains share one sample of origin, sequenced in a study of blood T cell repertoires in COVID-19. Produced via immunoSEQ multiplex PCR; TCRdb's table is partial and in-frame only. The table has over 120,000 clones, about 82% seen once. The sequenced material came from peripheral blood. Receptors originate from a woman older than 75 with active or convalescent COVID-19.

V and J are TRBV5-4 and TRBJ2-1, with 13 bases fitting TRBD2. Unmatched junction bases numbered 8, after V lost 3 bases and J lost 2 bases. Germline values: CDR1 SGHNT, CDR2 YYREEE (reference sequence). The CDR3 contains 18 residues. The CDR3 loop is CASSSGGLAGNAYNEQFF. The CDR3, as DNA: TGTGCCAGCAGCTCGGGGGGACTAGCGGGGAATGCCTACAATGAGCAGTTCTTC.

The CDR3 bases are TGTGCCAGCGGAGGAAGGGACAAGGTGGATTCACCCCTCCACTTT. It encodes CASGGRDKVDSPLHF. The gene calls are TRBV2 and TRBJ1-6; D might be TRBD1 (6 bases). Germline-derived CDR1 and CDR2 are SNHLY and FYNNEI. The CDR3 spans 15 residues. Between the trimmed V and J ends, which lost 8 bases and 8 bases, there was a span of 19 bases.

At least ten counts were recorded for this clone. The chain couples TRBV6-5 to TRBJ2-3; 14 nucleotides align to TRBD2. The trim removed 5 bases at V and 7 bases at J, leaving 5 bases unmatched. Germline V CDR1 and CDR2: MNHEY, SVGAGI. The CDR3 length is 15 residues. As DNA, the CDR3 is TGTGCCAGCAGTAGGACTAGCGGGGGGATGAATACGCAGTATTTT. Translation gives CASSRTSGGMNTQYF.

The CDR3: CASSPPRDTNYTF. CDR3 coding DNA: TGTGCCAGCAGCCCCCCGCGGGATACAAACTACACCTTC. The chain couples TRBV7-9 to TRBJ1-2; D is ambiguous. The germline CDR1 and CDR2 sequences are SEHNR and FQNEAQ (reference sequence). The CDR3 consists of 13 residues. V shed 5 bases and J shed 10 bases, with 17 bases lying between them.

This clone showed up just once. This chain uses TRBV3-1 (or the pseudogene TRBV3-2) with TRBJ1-5; D may be TRBD1 (5 bases). Germline assignment: CDR1 LGHDT and CDR2 YNNKEL (reference sequence). Between the trimmed V and J ends, which lost 9 bases and 4 bases, there was a span of 22 bases. This CDR3 region has 16 residues. The CDR3 is CARNITGHKFNQPQHF. The CDR3 region has the DNA TGTGCCAGAAACATAACCGGACACAAATTTAATCAGCCCCAGCATTTT.

V gene TRBV5-8 combines with J gene TRBJ2-7; TRBD2 is a possible D gene (5 bases). The CDR3 length is 15 residues. The V end lost 1 base, the J end lost 0 bases, and 11 bases lay between the germline ends. Germline-derived CDR1 and CDR2 are SGHTS and YDEGEE. CDR3 sequence: CASSLLIGSSYEQYF. CDR3 DNA: TGTGCCAGCAGCTTGCTCATTGGGAGCTCCTACGAGCAGTACTTC.

The chain links TRBV18 to TRBJ1-3, with D possibly matching TRBD1 (6 bases). Germline CDR1 KGHSH, CDR2 LQKENI. Trimming pared 4 bases from V and 3 bases from J, leaving 19 bases between. The length of the CDR3 is 17 residues. This CDR3 reads CASSLVPPGQFGNTIYF. The CDR3 DNA follows: TGTGCCAGCTCACTCGTACCACCTGGACAGTTTGGAAACACCATATATTTT.

The V call is TRBV4-3, the J call TRBJ1-3; 7 bases map to TRBD1. Trimming took 1 base from V and 5 from J; bases not matched to a gene: 5. Germline CDR1 is LGHNA and CDR2 is YSLEER. This CDR3 contains 15 residues. CDR3 nucleotides: TGCGCCAGCAGCCAAGGGACAGGACGACGAAACACCATATATTTT. Translating it yields CASSQGTGRRNTIYF.

The chain joins TRBV10-3 to TRBJ1-4; no clear D gene. CDR3 length equals 11 residues. CDR1 and CDR2 from the germline V gene are ENHRY and SYGVKD. Trimming stripped 6 bases from V and 12 bases from J, with 11 bases between. The CDR3: CAIRRSTELFF. The CDR3 DNA reads as TGTGCCATCAGAAGATCAACGGAACTGTTTTTT.

The chain recombines TRBV4-2 with TRBJ2-1; 8 nucleotides align to TRBD2. The germline V gene has CDR1 LGHNA and CDR2 YNFKEQ. V shed 7 bases and J 7 bases; nucleotides not matched to a gene: 9. This CDR3 has 14 residues. The CDR3 region is CASTRGGLHNEQFF. As DNA, the CDR3 is TGTGCCAGCACCCGGGGGGGCCTCCATAATGAGCAGTTCTTC.

This clone appeared a few times. The chain has TRBV28 and TRBJ1-2; D possibly corresponds to TRBD1 (6 bases). The CDR3 extends over 15 amino acids. Germline V gene data show CDR1 as MDHEN and CDR2 as SYDVKM. V was pared by 2 bases and J by 1 base, with 11 bases between. CDR3 nucleotides: TGTGCCAGCAGTTTAACCGGACAGTTTAACTATGGCTACACCTTC. This sequence encodes CASSLTGQFNYGYTF.